This T cell receptor beta chain derives from a study of blood T cell repertoires in COVID-19. Study at large: Samples representing acute and convalescent COVID-19 were sourced from the United States, Italy and Spain. Nucleic acid was either cDNA or gDNA, and it came from T cells, B-cell-depleted T cells, or PBMCs.

TCRdb keeps only in-frame clones here, not all; method: immunoSEQ multiplex PCR. The table lists 270,000 or so clones, just over 85% of them singletons. This clonotype was sampled from a young woman with active or convalescent COVID-19. Sequenced input: peripheral blood.

CDR3 in amino acids: CASSSLGRQGGQPQHF. In DNA form, the CDR3 reads TGTGCCAGTAGTTCTCTGGGTCGACAGGGCGGTCAGCCCCAGCATTTT. The rearrangement joins TRBV19 to TRBJ1-5, with 7 bases identical to TRBD1. CDR1 is LNHDA and CDR2 is SQIVND in the germline V gene (reference sequence). The ends lost 5 bases at V and 6 bases at J; junction bases unmatched: 13. The CDR3 runs to 16 residues.